Listed below are T cell receptor beta chains from one sample, sequenced in a study of blood T cells in healthy people across ages. TCRdb redid the calling of the 5' RACE reads with MiXCR, one entry per CDR3 protein. Among about 1,500,000 distinct CDR3 sequences, 42% were seen once, and the ten largest hold roughly 7.7%. The material sequenced was blood. These TCRs come from a woman under 30 in good health. Both conserved end residues are trimmed from each CDR3. Fields, in order: D gene, V gene, CDR3 protein. D genes are given only for firm matches.

. TRBV5-1 ASSSLGEAQF
TRBD2 TRBV7-2 ASTLGGAGVGELF
TRBD1 TRBV29-1 SVGLGQDTEAF
. TRBV29-1 SVVAGGHGYT
TRBD2 TRBV5-1 ASSSGTSRQETQY
. TRBV12-3/TRBV12-4 ASSSQGPGELF
. TRBV7-6 ASSSPLEGEKLF
. TRBV2 ARQGRTIREQY
TRBD2 TRBV20-1 SARDSGRAVKTQY
TRBD2 TRBV20-1 SARAALAGVYEQF
. TRBV9 ASSSFNGDTVTDTQY
. TRBV6-5 ASRAGSSYEQY
TRBD2 TRBV7-3 ASSYGGAEDTQY
TRBD2 TRBV12-3/TRBV12-4 ASTGGVPDTQY
TRBD2 TRBV7-2 ASSLASSGGGTDTQY
. TRBV11-2 ASSLVSGHEPYEQY
. TRBV20-1 SAEEDSETEQF
TRBD1 TRBV25-1 ASSSPPDRLHSYEQY
TRBD1 TRBV7-2 ASSLRLDRRGEQF
. TRBV29-1 SGKQDSYGYT
. TRBV27 ASSPLDRKDNEQY
. TRBV6-5 ASRDRQVRVYEQY
. TRBV27 ASSLGLRTDTQY
. TRBV18 ASSPWLGDNYGYT
. TRBV5-6 ASSASIYEQY
. TRBV12-3/TRBV12-4 ASRNRESHEQF
TRBD2 TRBV12-3/TRBV12-4 ASSSLAGEETQY
. TRBV7-8 ASSPKLGGSGNQPQH
TRBD1 TRBV20-1 SAILRTGRTGELF
. TRBV12-3/TRBV12-4 ASSLELARSTDTQY
TRBD2 TRBV6-2/TRBV6-3 ASSYPGTSGRKRTDTQY
. TRBV27 ASSLNGRADYTEAF
. TRBV10-3 AINDGPRLPYGYT
. TRBV15 ATSRGRVDNEQY
. TRBV28 ASKEGGAYGQNYNEQY
. TRBV20-1 SARDRTTSEQY
TRBD1 TRBV28 ASSPTGGIYEQY
. TRBV21-1 ANLEAGDSREQY
TRBD2 TRBV5-1 ASSLLAVSYNEQF
. TRBV20-1 SAKGEGPSGEQY
. TRBV29-1 SVAHIQGADTQY
TRBD2 TRBV12-3/TRBV12-4 ASRQAGGAYNEQF
. TRBV7-2 ASSLALWGASYEQY
. TRBV19 ASCIEAVGGGYT
. TRBV25-1 ASSEDWGYT
TRBD1 TRBV10-1 AGSEKARQGSMRDTQY
. TRBV12-3/TRBV12-4 ASSLDGGFPFEQY
TRBD2 TRBV12-3/TRBV12-4 ASSLDPGLGIPYEQY
TRBD2 TRBV7-9 ASSFGAGGRNEQF
. TRBV5-1 ASSLIGLFGVELTGELF
. TRBV20-1 SATTGSFLNTEAF
. TRBV5-5 ASSGSGYHYEQY
TRBD1 TRBV7-9 ASSYPGQGEDYGYT
. TRBV2 ASSDRLAGNQPQH
. TRBV7-2 ASSKGGNEQF
. TRBV4-1 ASSLRQYSYNEQY
TRBD1 TRBV20-1 SARVDREKKLF
TRBD1 TRBV27 ASSFPGQGDTDTQY
. TRBV10-3 AISRFGETQY